This T cell receptor (beta chain) was recorded in a study of regulatory T cells in long-lasting Graves disease. The junction had 5 bases not matched to a gene; V was cut back by 5 bases and J by 4 bases. Germline V lookup: CDR1 MNHEY, CDR2 SMNVEV (reference sequence). The CDR3 consists of 16 residues. Time point given: newly diagnosed GD, antithyroid drugs for less than 3 months. PBMC-derived RNA was used for the TCR library. Through Arm-PCR of CDR3 regions and iRepertoire HTBI primers, TCR beta libraries were built. MiXCR, run by TCRdb on the multiplex PCR reads, gives a single entry per CDR3 protein. The data show 350,000 to 500,000 distinct CDR3 sequences, with about a sixth seen just once and around a tenth held by the top ten. Only a few counts were recorded for this clonotype. The same sample was also used in a study of T cells in Graves' hyperthyroidism and ophthalmopathy. That study reports: Researchers defined stable Graves' hyperthyroidism as no ophthalmopathy progression within 18 months. Pregnant or lactating patients were excluded, as were those with uncontrolled infection or other autoimmune disease. The primer set for the first-round RT-PCR of the TCR CDR3 was HTBI.

Sequencing was performed on peripheral blood mononuclear cells (PBMCs), taken at new diagnosis, from a patient treated with antithyroid drugs. The source of this sequence is a woman in her twenties or thirties with Graves disease. The V call is TRBV27, the J call TRBJ2-6, with TRBD1 matching over 10 bases. CDR3 amino acids: CASSVGQGGGANVLTF. CDR3 coding DNA: TGTGCCAGCAGTGTCGGACAGGGGGGGGGGGCCAACGTCCTGACTTTC.